This T cell receptor (beta chain) was recorded in a study of control samples from healthy donors and cancer patients. Clones were sequenced by immunoSEQ multiplex PCR, and TCRdb holds only the in-frame ones, with some missing. The repertoire consists of under 150,000 clones, with approximately 89% occurring once and the leading ten covering 2.9%. CDR3 size: 15 residues. Germline CDR1 reads MNHEY; CDR2 reads SMNVEV (reference sequence). V was pared by 1 base and J by 7 bases, with 11 bases between. The specimen was blood. The V gene is TRBV27, the J gene TRBJ1-6; D may be TRBD1 (6 bases). The TCR originated in a man between 60 and 70 years old in good health. CDR3 sequence: CASSLFRQGNSPLHF. In DNA form, the CDR3 reads TGTGCCAGCAGTTTATTCCGCCAGGGGAATTCACCCCTCCACTTT.